This TCR beta chain was obtained from a study of shared T cell receptors in the human thymus. Clones were read by immunoSEQ multiplex PCR, and TCRdb kept only the in-frame ones, dropping some. The sample shows approximately 730,000 clones, approximately 83% of them seen only once. Germline V gene lookup returns CDR1 MNHEY and CDR2 SMNVEV (reference sequence). Trimming removed 4 bases from V and 4 bases from J, with 17 bases in between. This CDR3 comprises 16 residues. This sample was shared with a second study, whose subject was human thymus T cells. That work adds: During corrective heart surgery, resections were taken, and the thymus tissue came from them.

The origin of this receptor is a girl under three years old with a congenital heart defect. This chain connects TRBV27 to TRBJ2-1; possible D gene TRBD1, 6 bases. Specimen: thymocytes. The CDR3 sequence is CASSSTGSHRYNEQFF. CDR3 nucleotides: TGTGCCAGCAGTTCTACAGGGAGCCACCGATACAATGAGCAGTTCTTC.